This T cell receptor (beta chain) was sequenced in a study of immune characterization of retroperitoneal liposarcoma. Each CDR3 protein gets one entry after TCRdb re-called the PCR reads with MiXCR. This table has approximately 9,500 distinct CDR3 sequences, around 28% appearing once. A note on this clonotype: A much larger clone lies one base from this, so it may be a read error.

Germline values: CDR1 MNHEY, CDR2 SVGEGT. The V end was cut by 5 bases, the J end by 4 bases, with 10 bases between. The CDR3 covers 13 residues. The clonotype was recovered from a male donor with retroperitoneal liposarcoma. V usage is TRBV6-2 or TRBV6-3 and J usage is TRBJ2-3; TRBD1 is a possible D gene (5 bases). The sequenced sample consisted of tumor tissue. The CDR3 here is CASSIRQPDTQYF. CDR3 DNA sequence: TGTGCCAGCAGTATCCGACAGCCAGATACGCAGTATTTT.